A selection of T cell receptor beta chains follows, all from one sample in a study of radiation and T cells in renal cell carcinoma. Sequencing used immunoSEQ multiplex PCR; TCRdb keeps in-frame clones, though not all of them. The data contain 150,000 or so clones, around 89% of them singletons. The source was blood, collected from a patient whose treatment included radiotherapy and nephrectomy. The source is a woman in her seventies with renal cell carcinoma. The CDR3 runs from the conserved cysteine through the conserved F or W. A D gene is named only where the DNA matches it firmly. Rows may omit the clone size; those that give it use once, few, many or a size class.

j_gene	abundance	d_gene	v_gene	CDR3nt	CDR3aa
TRBJ1-3	-	TRBD1	TRBV30	TGTGCCTGGAGTCGGCGGACAGGGTACGGAAACACCATATATTTT	CAWSRRTGYGNTIYF
TRBJ2-3	-	-	TRBV27	TGTGCCAGCAGTGTTAAGACAGAGGCAGATACGCAGTATTTT	CASSVKTEADTQYF
TRBJ1-3	once	-	TRBV7-3	TGTGCCAGCAGCTTAAATCCCCCCCAACGGGTCGGAAACACCATATATTTT	CASSLNPPQRVGNTIYF
TRBJ1-1	-	TRBD1	TRBV27	TGTGCCAGCAGTAGTTGGGGACAGGGTTCTGAAGCTTTCTTT	CASSSWGQGSEAFF
TRBJ1-3	few	TRBD1	TRBV19	TGTGCCAGTAGTATCGGGGGACAGAGCTCTGGAAACACCATATATTTT	CASSIGGQSSGNTIYF
TRBJ2-2	-	-	TRBV4-3	TGCGCCAGCAGCCAAGAGGTGGCGGGGAACACCGGGGAGCTGTTTTTT	CASSQEVAGNTGELFF
TRBJ2-2	-	TRBD1	TRBV5-6	TGTGCCAGCAGCACGGACAGGGGCGGTGGGTGGACCGGGGAGCTGTTTTTT	CASSTDRGGGWTGELFF
TRBJ1-3	few	-	TRBV2	TGTGCCAGCATTCCCGCGAGCTCTGGAAACACCATATATTTT	CASIPASSGNTIYF
TRBJ2-2	-	-	TRBV15	TGTGCCACCAGCAGACAGGCGACCGGGGAGCTGTTTTTT	CATSRQATGELFF
TRBJ2-3	-	TRBD2	TRBV19	TGTGCCAGTAGTAGGGGAGCGGGGGGGCGCACAGATACGCAGTATTTT	CASSRGAGGRTDTQYF
TRBJ1-2	-	-	TRBV4-3	TGCGCCAGCAGCCAAGCGGCGGCGGCAAACTATGGCTACACCTTC	CASSQAAAANYGYTF
TRBJ2-3	-	TRBD1	TRBV5-1	TGCGCCAGCAGCCCCCCGGGACAGGGGTGGGCAGATACGCAGTATTTT	CASSPPGQGWADTQYF
TRBJ2-2	-	TRBD2	TRBV6-5	TGTGCCAGCACCGGACTAGCGGGGCCTCAGGGGGAGCTGTTTTTT	CASTGLAGPQGELFF
TRBJ1-1	once	-	TRBV4-1	TGCGCCAGCAGCCACCGGGAGTTTGAAGCTTTCTTT	CASSHREFEAFF
TRBJ1-1	-	-	TRBV5-4	TGTGCCAGCAGCTTGGGGGGGGCAGGGATAGGGAACACTGAAGCTTTCTTT	CASSLGGAGIGNTEAFF
TRBJ2-3	-	TRBD2	TRBV6-5	TGTGCCAGCAGAGCTAGCGGGGGGGACACAGATACGCAGTATTTT	CASRASGGDTDTQYF
TRBJ1-1	-	TRBD1	TRBV10-3	TGTGCCATCAGTGAACAGGGGCACACTGAAGCTTTCTTT	CAISEQGHTEAFF
TRBJ2-1	-	-	TRBV29-1	TGCAGCGTTGAAGTCCGAAGGACGGACTCCTACAATGAGCAGTTCTTC	CSVEVRRTDSYNEQFF
TRBJ2-3	-	-	TRBV7-6	TGTGCCAGCAGCTTAGCAGGGGCAGATACGCAGTATTTT	CASSLAGADTQYF
TRBJ2-1	-	-	TRBV7-8	TGTGCCAGCAGCCCCCTGCGATTATCCTTGGATGAGCAGTTCTTC	CASSPLRLSLDEQFF
TRBJ2-3	-	TRBD2	TRBV4-2	TGTGCCAGCAGCCTAGGCCCCGGGACTAGCGGGGGGGCAGATACGCAGTATTTT	CASSLGPGTSGGADTQYF
TRBJ1-5	-	-	TRBV5-4	TGTGCCAGCAGCCCAGGGCCTATCAATCAGCCCCAGCATTTT	CASSPGPINQPQHF